Given below is one TCR beta chain in context. Its target is unknown. PCR involved 60 Vbeta and 13 Jbeta primers. Profiling relied on immunoSEQ multiplex PCR, and the TCRdb table lists in-frame clones only, not all of them. Of under 200,000 clones listed, approximately 70% are singletons. This record comes from a study of cytomegalovirus exposure and HLA in healthy donors. Study context: Earlier sequencing of some 170 million T cells yielded 95 million to 120 million unique TCR beta sequences. A data release that came early held tens of millions of unique TCRs from HLA-typed donors. Findings and limits, study-wide: Differences between HLA loci emerged in a later analysis of TCR association rates, with DRB1 most and HLA-C fewest. TCR beta chain V- and J-gene trimming was linked, in a later analysis, to a missense variant in DCLRE1C.

Germline CDR1 reads SQVTM; CDR2 reads ANQGSEA. Trimming left V 3 bases short and J 5 bases short, with 11 bases between. The CDR3 is made up of 13 amino acids. The receptor's source is a woman aged 25 to 39 in good health and CMV-seronegative. The V and J genes are TRBV29-1 and TRBJ2-1, with a possible D match to TRBD1 (6 bases). The sequenced material came from PBMCs. CDR3 sequence reads: CSVDDNRDNEQFF. CDR3 DNA: TGCAGCGTTGATGATAACAGGGACAATGAGCAGTTCTTC.